This TCR beta chain derives from a study of T cells after posttransplantation cyclophosphamide. The assay was immunoSEQ multiplex PCR, and TCRdb's table has in-frame clones only and misses some. Recorded here are about 25,000 clones, none singletons. This clone has only a few counts. Its target is unknown. The CDR3 has 15 amino acids. The V gene end was trimmed by 2 bases and the J gene end by 7 bases; junction bases not matched to a gene: 6. The germline gives CDR1 MDHEN, CDR2 SYDVKM. Notes on the study in general: Later blood repertoires were often dominated by clones from the donor CD8+ memory compartment. Blood and skin or GI T cell repertoires showed limited TRB overlap.

Sequenced material: PBMCs. J is TRBJ2-1 and V is TRBV28, with TRBD2 matching over 9 bases. This receptor was obtained from a middle-aged man in good health, CMV-negative, and a related stem cell transplant donor. The CDR3 DNA is TGTGCCAGCAGTTTAGCGGGAGGGCCGGGTAATGAGCAGTTCTTC. It translates to CASSLAGGPGNEQFF.